This T cell receptor beta chain was identified during a study of metastatic and nonmetastatic thyroid tumors. Study-level information: Both malignant and benign thyroid patients supplied peripheral blood and tumor or nodule tissue samples, across which the repertoires of these patients were then compared.

Prior to thyroid surgery, none of the patients had received any treatment. The CDR3 is made up of 15 amino acids. Germline CDR1 and CDR2: SGHVS and FQNEAQ. V gave up 1 base and J gave up 3 bases, with 7 bases separating them. In its sample, this clone is medium-sized. TCRdb reanalyzed the PCR reads via MiXCR. The sample contains 15,000 to 20,000 clones, about 35% of which appear only once. Sequencing used tumor tissue. The sequence was collected from a female donor with papillary thyroid cancer or a benign thyroid nodule (not recorded which). Some clones in this sample may be carry-over from other donors' samples. The chain recombines TRBV7-8 with TRBJ1-6; the D is unclear. The CDR3 is CASSLEQFYNSPLHF. As DNA, the CDR3 is TGTGCCAGCAGCTTAGAACAGTTCTATAATTCACCCCTCCACTTT.